The 3 T cell receptor beta chains below all came from one sample that was sequenced in a study of T cell repertoires in cytomegalovirus infection. These receptors have no identified antigens. MiXCR, applied by TCRdb to the reads, yields one record per CDR3 protein. The sample includes around 710,000 distinct CDR3 sequences, 25% to 30% of them seen just once. The sample here was cultured CD8+ T cells from PBMCs, taken from culture after CMV antigen stimulation. The receptors originated from a human donor in good health (CMV status not recorded). Some clones in this sample may be carry-over from other donors' samples.

This clonotype was counted a few times. The V and J genes are TRBV6-2 or TRBV6-3 and TRBJ1-6; D unresolved. The germline CDR1 and CDR2 sequences are MNHEY and SVGEGT. This CDR3 is built from 15 residues. Deletions cut 9 bases from V and 1 base from J, with 13 bases between. The CDR3 DNA sequence: TGTGCCAGTTCCGGAGGGAAGTCCTATAATTCACCCCTCCACTTT. Amino acids: CASSGGKSYNSPLHF.

This chain joins TRBV12-3 or TRBV12-4 and TRBJ2-3, with no clear D. V lost 2 bases and J lost 4, with 10 bases in between. This CDR3 region has 14 residues. The CDR3 bases are TGTGCCAGCAGTTTAAGGTGGCTGGCAGATACGCAGTATTTT. Protein product: CASSLRWLADTQYF.

This clonotype turned up a few times. This chain connects TRBV6-1 to TRBJ2-3; D not certain. CDR1 and CDR2 from the germline V gene are MNHNS and SASEGT. V lost 4 bases to trimming and J lost 6 bases, with 20 bases between them. The length of the CDR3 is 16 residues. This CDR3 is CASSGARAVFPDTQYF. CDR3 DNA sequence: TGTGCCAGCAGTGGTGCCCGGGCGGTTTTCCCGGATACGCAGTATTTT.